These T cell receptor beta chains were read from a single sample in a study of blood T cell repertoires in COVID-19. Profiling relied on immunoSEQ multiplex PCR, and the TCRdb table lists in-frame clones only, not all of them. This sample has under 200,000 clones, with about 81% found just once. The sample was peripheral blood. The receptors here all came from a man aged 25-40 years with active or convalescent COVID-19. The CDR3 runs from the conserved cysteine through the conserved F or W. A D gene is named only where the DNA matches it firmly. Where a row states a size, it is once, few, many or the class of an expanded clone; other rows omit it.

>TRBJ1-2|TRBV5-1|-|TRBD1
TGCGCCAGCAGCTTGGGTACAGGGGGCAGTTATGGCTACACCTTC
CASSLGTGGSYGYTF
>TRBJ1-2|TRBV7-2|few|TRBD1
TGTGCCAGCAGCCCACCCCGGGACAGGGGCTATGGCTACACCTTC
CASSPPRDRGYGYTF
>TRBJ2-1|TRBV27|-|TRBD1
TGTGCCAGCAGGTTGGGACAGGGGGCGGGAAATGAGCAGTTCTTC
CASRLGQGAGNEQFF
>TRBJ2-5|TRBV9|once|-
TGTGCCAGCAGCCGTAGGAGACAGCCAGAGACCCAGTACTTC
CASSRRRQPETQYF
>TRBJ2-7|TRBV6-5|-|-
TGTGCCAGCAGCCCACAGGGTTTTTACGAGCAGTACTTC
CASSPQGFYEQYF
>TRBJ2-7|TRBV3-1/TRBV3-2|-|-
TGTGCCAGCAGCCCTTCGTCAACAGCCTGGGTGGAGCAGTACTTC
CASSPSSTAWVEQYF
>TRBJ2-5|TRBV5-8|-|-
TGTGCCAGCAGCTTGGACAGGGAGACCCAGTACTTC
CASSLDRETQYF
>TRBJ2-2|TRBV25-1|-|-
TGTGCCAGCAGTGATGGACAGCGAGGGGAAGCCGGGGAGCTGTTTTTT
CASSDGQRGEAGELFF
>TRBJ1-2|TRBV12-3/TRBV12-4|-|-
TGTGCCAGCAGTTTCCAGGCAGGGGGCTACACCTTC
CASSFQAGGYTF
>TRBJ1-2|TRBV11-2|-|TRBD1
TGTGCCAGCAGCTCGGAACAGGGGGCCTATGGCTACACCTTC
CASSSEQGAYGYTF
>TRBJ1-2|TRBV24-1|-|-
TGTGCCACCATGGGCAGGGGTCAGGGAGACTATGGCTACACCTTC
CATMGRGQGDYGYTF
>TRBJ2-1|TRBV12-3/TRBV12-4|-|TRBD2
TGTGCCAGCAGCTCCGAGCGGGAGGGGCAGTTCTTC
CASSSEREGQFF
>TRBJ2-2|TRBV13|once|TRBD2
TGTGCCAGCAGCTTAGCACTAGCGGGAGGGCCCGGGGAGCTGTTTTTT
CASSLALAGGPGELFF
>TRBJ1-6|TRBV5-1|-|TRBD1
TGCGCCAGCAGCTTCGGCGGCAGGGGGAACAATTCACCCCTCCACTTT
CASSFGGRGNNSPLHF
>TRBJ1-1|TRBV13|-|TRBD1
TGTGCCAGCAGCGTGGGACAGAAAACTGAAGCTTTCTTT
CASSVGQKTEAFF
>TRBJ2-1|TRBV10-2|-|TRBD2
TGCGCCAGCAGTGAGTCAGCGACTAGCGGTCGAACGCGGGAGCAGTTCTTC
CASSESATSGRTREQFF
>TRBJ1-1|TRBV18|-|TRBD1
TGTGCCAGCTCACCTCGGCGGCCTGTCGGACAGGTGGGGTTGTTCTTT
CASSPRRPVGQVGLFF
>TRBJ1-2|TRBV2|-|-
TGTGCCAGCACCCCGGACACTTCCTATGGCTACACCTTC
CASTPDTSYGYTF
>TRBJ2-1|TRBV4-2|-|TRBD1
TGTGCCAGCAGCCAAGACGGGACAGGGTACAATGAGCAGTTCTTC
CASSQDGTGYNEQFF
>TRBJ2-7|TRBV11-2|-|TRBD1
TGTGCCAGCAGCCCAGGCGACAGGGGTTACGAGCAGTACTTC
CASSPGDRGYEQYF
>TRBJ1-4|TRBV19|-|TRBD1
TGTGCCAGTAGTATCCCCGGGACAGGGGAAAAACTGTTTTTT
CASSIPGTGEKLFF
>TRBJ1-1|TRBV6-6|-|TRBD1
TGTGCCAGCAGCTACTCCCTGACTGACAGGGGGGTTGAAGCTTTCTTT
CASSYSLTDRGVEAFF
>TRBJ2-2|TRBV19|-|-
TGTGCCAGTAGTCCCGGAGGTTGGGAGCTGTTTTTT
CASSPGGWELFF
>TRBJ1-2|TRBV2|-|TRBD1
TGTGCCAGCAGCAGCCCCGGGACAGGGGGCGCTCGGCATGGCTACACCTTC
CASSSPGTGGARHGYTF
>TRBJ2-2|TRBV27|-|-
TGTGCCAGCAGTTTAACGGCGGTCGGGACCGGGGAGCTGTTTTTT
CASSLTAVGTGELFF
>TRBJ1-3|TRBV19|once|-
TGTGCCAGTAGTAACGGTCAGGGGAGAAACACCATATATTTT
CASSNGQGRNTIYF
>TRBJ2-5|TRBV18|few|TRBD2
TGTGCCAGCTCACCAAGGCCTCTAGCGGGGGACCAAGAGACCCAGTACTTC
CASSPRPLAGDQETQYF
>TRBJ1-4|TRBV2|-|TRBD1
TGTGCCAGCACCCAAGGGGTAACAAACAGGGGGCGCCTGATTTTT
CASTQGVTNRGRLIF
>TRBJ2-5|TRBV6-5|-|-
TGTGCCAGCAGTTATGGGCCAGTTAAAGAGACCCAGTACTTC
CASSYGPVKETQYF
>TRBJ2-1|TRBV12-5|-|-
TGTGCTAGTGGTCCGGAGGGCGCGGGCGAGCAGTTCTTC
CASGPEGAGEQFF
>TRBJ1-4|TRBV5-1|-|TRBD1
TGCGCCAGCAGTTCGGGACAGGCGGGACAGGGGGCGCTTCCTGAAAAACTGTTTTTT
CASSSGQAGQGALPEKLFF
>TRBJ2-7|TRBV10-1|-|-
TGCGCCAGCAGTGAGTCTTACCCCGAGGACGAGCAGTACTTC
CASSESYPEDEQYF
>TRBJ2-1|TRBV29-1|-|TRBD2
TGCAGCGTTGAAGCGGAGACTAGCCTAAGCTCCTACAATGAGCAGTTCTTC
CSVEAETSLSSYNEQFF